What follows is one T cell receptor beta chain and its context. The sample originates from a study of cytomegalovirus exposure and HLA in healthy donors. V was clipped by 4 bases and J by 6 bases; unmatched bases: 8. From germline, CDR1 is SNHLY and CDR2 FYNNEI. CDR3 length equals 15 residues. PCR primers comprised 60 Vbeta and 13 Jbeta primers. Profiled with immunoSEQ multiplex PCR; TCRdb holds only in-frame clones, not every one. The table has some 100,000 clones, 65% to 80% seen once. Sequenced input: PBMCs. The chain links TRBV2 to TRBJ2-7, with 11 bases aligning to TRBD1. The clonotype originates from a woman under 30 in good health and CMV-seropositive. CDR3 protein: CASSARTGGFSEQYF. The CDR3 bases are TGTGCCAGCAGTGCCCGGACAGGGGGCTTCTCCGAGCAGTACTTC.